This T cell receptor (beta chain) was profiled in a study of cytomegalovirus exposure and HLA in healthy donors. Across the whole study: An analysis done earlier identified 95 million to 140 million unique TCR beta sequences from approximately 180 million T cells.

The study ran its PCR with 60 Vbeta and 13 Jbeta primers. Some clones are missing from TCRdb's copy, which holds only in-frame ones; the method was immunoSEQ multiplex PCR. Of some 100,000 clones in the sample, over 75% were seen once. Deletions cut 2 bases from V and 7 bases from J, with 16 bases between. Germline V gene lookup returns CDR1 GTSNPN and CDR2 SVGIG (reference sequence). The CDR3 has 14 residues. Findings and caveats of the study: Apparent HLA restriction characterized most CMV-associated TCR beta chains in a later analysis. Later work associated over 15,000 TCR beta sequences with HLA alleles at 0.05 false discovery rate. Researchers reportedly found TCR beta sequences accurately predicted most subjects' HLA-A and HLA-B alleles.

In the case of this clone: Its antigen is unknown.

Sequencing used PBMCs. The receptor was isolated from a girl aged 2 to 10 in good health and CMV-seropositive. The gene calls are TRBV30 and TRBJ2-3; D is possibly TRBD1 (7 bases). The CDR3 sequence: CAWSRLSGGNTQYF. The CDR3 coding sequence is TGTGCCTGGAGTAGGCTCTCAGGGGGGAATACGCAGTATTTT. Based on the CDR3 plus reference TRBV30 and TRBJ2-3, the full variable domain is SQTIHQWPATLVQPVGSPLSLECTVEGTSNPNLYWYRQAAGRGLQLLFYSVGIGQISSEVPQNLSASRPQDRQFILSSKKLLLSDSGFYLCAWSRLSGGNTQYFGPGTRLTVL.